Following are 13 T cell receptor beta chains from one sample sequenced in a study of shared clonotypes between healthy human individuals. Sequencing was performed with immunoSEQ multiplex PCR; in TCRdb, only in-frame clones are kept and a portion is missing. Found here are nearly 1 million clones, 76% of them singletons; the top ten hold over 1.3%. The sample consisted of memory CD4+ T cells sorted from blood. Subset meaning: CD45RA-negative fraction. These receptors were collected from a man younger than 35 in good health.

This rearrangement joins TRBV7-9 to TRBJ2-1; 12 bases line up with TRBD2. The CDR3 spans 17 residues. With V trimmed by 4 bases and J by 0 bases, 4 bases remained unmatched. CDR1 SEHNR and CDR2 FQNEAQ come from the germline V gene (reference sequence). The CDR3 DNA follows: TGTGCCAGCAGCTCCGGACTAGCGGGGACCTCCTACAATGAGCAGTTCTTC. Protein sequence: CASSSGLAGTSYNEQFF.

The chain links TRBV19 to TRBJ2-1; 9 nucleotides line up with TRBD1. V shed 3 bases and J 8 bases; nucleotides not matched to a gene: 8. This CDR3 contains 15 residues. The germline V gene encodes CDR1 LNHDA and CDR2 SQIVND (reference sequence). CDR3 sequence: CASSILRTGVYEQFF. The DNA for the CDR3 is TGTGCCAGTAGTATCTTACGGACAGGGGTCTATGAGCAGTTCTTC.

The rearrangement uses TRBV5-4 and TRBJ1-2, with D possibly TRBD1 on 6 matching bases. The CDR3 runs 16 residues. Germline CDR1 reads SGHNT; CDR2 reads YYREEE (reference sequence). V lost 2 bases, J lost 3 bases, and 17 bases lay in between. CDR3 DNA: TGTGCCAGCAGCTTAGACCACAGGGCGCGGGACTATGGCTACACCTTC. Its translation is CASSLDHRARDYGYTF.

To note about this clone: A single base separates this from a much larger clone, so it may be a read error. Other nucleotide sequences from this sample produce the same CDR3. The chain joins TRBV7-9 to TRBJ1-2, with D unresolved. Between the trimmed V and J ends, which lost 3 bases and 4 bases, there was a span of 6 bases. This CDR3 region has 12 residues. Per germline, CDR1 SEHNR and CDR2 FQNEAQ (reference sequence). The CDR3 is CASSLDSYGYTF. The CDR3 bases are TGTGCCAGCAGCTTGGATAGCTATGGCTACACCTTC.

The CDR3 loop is CASSEVTLVGGTIYF. DNA for the CDR3: TGTGCCAGCAGTGAAGTAACCCTCGTTGGCGGCACCATATATTTT. The chain combines TRBV6-1 with TRBJ1-3; D gene unclear. V was shortened by 1 base and J by 9 bases, with 16 bases between the two germline ends. Germline CDR1 MNHNS, CDR2 SASEGT. The CDR3 runs to 15 residues.

In this sample, this clone turned up many times. This chain uses TRBV11-1 with TRBJ1-2, with D unresolved. Germline-derived CDR1 and CDR2 are SGHAT and FQDESV (reference sequence). The CDR3 spans 15 residues. V shed 1 base and J shed 1 base, with 10 bases lying between them. In nucleotides, the CDR3 is TGTGCCAGCAGCTTAGAGGGATCTCTTAACTATGGCTACACCTTC. Translation gives CASSLEGSLNYGYTF.

The chain couples TRBV5-1 to TRBJ2-5; TRBD1 matches at 10 bases. The J call is uncertain, as TRBJ2-7 better fits the DNA end. Per germline, CDR1 SGHRS and CDR2 YFSETQ. The CDR3 is 16 amino acids. The CDR3 DNA reads as TGCGCCAGCAGCCCGATGGGACAGGGGCGCGGCGGCGAGCAGTACTTC. It encodes CASSPMGQGRGGEQYF.

To note about this clone: At the DNA level, this CDR3 is encoded by other sequences in the same sample as well. The rearrangement uses TRBV5-1 and TRBJ2-1; 8 bases fit TRBD2. The CDR3 is 15 residues long. J gave up 4 bases and V 0 bases, and 3 bases lay outside the gene matches. Germline CDR1 and CDR2: SGHRS and YFSETQ. In nucleotides, the CDR3 is TGCGCCAGCAGCTTGGTGGCTAGCGGGTACAATGAGCAGTTCTTC. Protein: CASSLVASGYNEQFF. The full variable domain, in which reference TRBV5-1 and TRBJ2-1 provide the parts outside the CDR3, is KAGVTQTPRYLIKTRGQQVTLSCSPISGHRSVSWYQQTPGQGLQFLFEYFSETQRNKGNFPGRFSGRQFSNSRSEMNVSTLELGDSALYLCASSLVASGYNEQFFGPGTRLTVL.

This clone has only one observation. CDR3 in amino acids: CASSQDFRVRSREKLFF. The CDR3 nucleotides read TGTGCCAGCAGCCAAGACTTCAGGGTGAGGAGTCGTGAAAAACTGTTTTTT. The chain links TRBV4-2 to TRBJ1-4; TRBD1 might be the D (5 bases). The germline V gene encodes CDR1 LGHNA and CDR2 YNFKEQ. V lost 0 bases, J lost 7 bases, and 18 bases lay in between. The CDR3 is made up of 17 amino acids.

This chain connects TRBV18 to TRBJ1-4; D gene unclear. This CDR3 comprises 13 residues. Germline CDR1 and CDR2: KGHSH and LQKENI. V was pared by 0 bases and J by 1 base, with 0 bases between. The DNA for the CDR3 is TGTGCCAGCTCACCACCAACTAATGAAAAACTGTTTTTT. Protein sequence: CASSPPTNEKLFF. The complete variable domain, with remaining parts taken from reference TRBV18 and TRBJ1-4, reads NAGVMQNPRHLVRRRGQEARLRCSPMKGHSHVYWYRQLPEEGLKFMVYLQKENIIDESGMPKERFSAEFPKEGPSILRIQQVVRGDSAAYFCASSPPTNEKLFFGSGTQLSVL.

CDR3 amino acids: CASSLLQGPTEAFF. CDR3 sequence (DNA): TGTGCCAGCAGCCTCCTCCAGGGCCCCACTGAAGCTTTCTTT. This sequence joins TRBV14 and TRBJ1-1; tentative D call: TRBD1 (5 bases). Looked up from germline, CDR1 is SGHDN and CDR2 is FVKESK. The length of the CDR3 is 14 residues. The ends were cut back, 4 bases at V and 4 bases at J, with 13 bases in the middle.

This clone was seen a few times. Other DNA sequences from this sample encode an identical CDR3 as well. J is TRBJ2-2 and V is TRBV19; D remains ambiguous. Germline V gives CDR1 LNHDA, CDR2 SQIVND (reference sequence). This CDR3 is 14 amino acids long. Deletions cut 4 bases from V and 0 bases from J, with 6 bases between. CDR3 loop: CASSTTANTGELFF. CDR3 coding DNA: TGTGCCAGTAGTACTACCGCGAACACCGGGGAGCTGTTTTTT.

This chain links TRBV19 with TRBJ2-1; 9 bases fit TRBD1. Germline-derived CDR1 and CDR2 are LNHDA and SQIVND (reference sequence). J gave up 3 bases and V 8 bases, and 8 bases lay outside the gene matches. This CDR3 region has 15 residues. The CDR3 sequence is CASSRRDRDYNEQFF. CDR3 nucleotide sequence: TGTGCCAGTTCACGACGGGACAGGGACTACAATGAGCAGTTCTTC.